This T cell receptor (beta chain) stems from a study of beta chain features in type 1 diabetes. Purities in excess of 95% were seen in all sorted populations. This CDR3 spans 14 amino acids. Trimming pared 1 base from V and 4 bases from J, leaving 11 bases between. Germline lookup yields CDR1 SGHAT and CDR2 FQNNGV. This clone was counted a few times. What it binds is not known. Expressed TCRB transcripts were sequenced, since all the RNA that had been isolated was reverse transcribed. Sequencing was performed with immunoSEQ multiplex PCR; in TCRdb, only in-frame clones are kept and a portion is missing. The sample consists of 310,000 or so clones, about a tenth of them appearing once. General study findings and limits: Shortening of TCRB CDR3s, moderate but significant, appeared in all four CD4+ subsets of Type 1 diabetes patients.

This chain uses TRBV11-2 with TRBJ2-7; D unclear. Sequencing used central memory CD4+ T cells from blood. This receptor was obtained from a young man with type 1 diabetes. The CDR3 is CASSLVSWGYEQYF. The CDR3 bases are TGTGCCAGCAGCTTAGTGTCGTGGGGTTACGAGCAGTACTTC. The full variable domain, with the rest looked up from reference TRBV11-2 and TRBJ2-7, is EAGVAQSPRYKIIEKRQSVAFWCNPISGHATLYWYQQILGQGPKLLIQFQNNGVVDDSQLPKDRFSAERLKGVDSTLKIQPAKLEDSAVYLCASSLVSWGYEQYFGPGTRLTVT.